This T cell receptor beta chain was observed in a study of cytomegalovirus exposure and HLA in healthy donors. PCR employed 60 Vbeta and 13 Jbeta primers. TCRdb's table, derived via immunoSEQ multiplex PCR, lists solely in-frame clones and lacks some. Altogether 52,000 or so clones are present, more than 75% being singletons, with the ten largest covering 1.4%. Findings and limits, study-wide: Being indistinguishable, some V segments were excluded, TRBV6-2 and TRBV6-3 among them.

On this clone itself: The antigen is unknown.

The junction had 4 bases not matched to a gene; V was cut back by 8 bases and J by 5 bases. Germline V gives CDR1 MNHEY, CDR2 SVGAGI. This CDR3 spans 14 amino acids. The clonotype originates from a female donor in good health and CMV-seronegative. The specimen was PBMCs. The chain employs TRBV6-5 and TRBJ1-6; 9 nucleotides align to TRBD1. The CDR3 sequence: CASQGTGNNSPLHF. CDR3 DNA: TGTGCCAGCCAAGGGACAGGGAATAATTCACCCCTCCACTTT.